The 4 T cell receptor beta chains reported below all come from one sample, sequenced in a study of CD8 T cells in Susac syndrome. It was with random hexamers that 0.5 to 1 ug RNA was reverse transcribed. TCRdb re-analysed the immunoSEQ multiplex PCR reads in MiXCR, keeping a single row per CDR3 protein. The profile shows 150,000 to 200,000 distinct CDR3 sequences, 90% to 95% of them singletons. Input material: CD8+ T cells from PBMCs. All receptors come from a human donor with multiple sclerosis.

The V and J genes are TRBV24-1 and TRBJ2-2; no definite D call. This CDR3 has 14 residues. V was clipped by 5 bases and J by 6 bases, with 12 bases between them. CDR1 KGHDR and CDR2 SFDVKD come from the germline V gene. CDR3 nucleotides: TGTGCCACCAGTGGGACCGATGGATCCGGGGAGCTGTTTTTT. The encoded protein is CATSGTDGSGELFF.

V gene TRBV27 combines with J gene TRBJ2-1; unclear D gene. The V and J ends lost 4 bases and 4 bases respectively, with 11 bases between them. Germline assignment: CDR1 MNHEY and CDR2 SMNVEV (reference sequence). This CDR3 region has 14 residues. The CDR3 protein is CASSSPPWYNEQFF. The DNA for the CDR3 is TGTGCCAGCAGTTCCCCTCCCTGGTACAATGAGCAGTTCTTC.

V gene TRBV15 combines with J gene TRBJ2-1; 11 nucleotides align to TRBD2. The germline CDR1 and CDR2 sequences are LNHNV and YYDKDF (reference sequence). CDR3 size: 17 residues. V dropped 3 bases and J dropped 0; count of bases not matched to a gene: 4. The CDR3 coding sequence is TGTGCCACCAGCAGGACTAGCGGGACGAGCTCCTACAATGAGCAGTTCTTC. Its protein product is CATSRTSGTSSYNEQFF.

The V gene is TRBV13, the J gene TRBJ2-5; TRBD2 aligns across 11 bases. The ends lost 5 bases at V and 2 bases at J; junction bases unmatched: 4. Germline CDR1 reads PRHDT; CDR2 reads FYEKMQ (reference sequence). The CDR3 extends over 15 amino acids. CDR3 DNA: TGTGCCAGCAGCGCTAGCGGGGGGAATCAAGAGACCCAGTACTTC. This sequence encodes CASSASGGNQETQYF.